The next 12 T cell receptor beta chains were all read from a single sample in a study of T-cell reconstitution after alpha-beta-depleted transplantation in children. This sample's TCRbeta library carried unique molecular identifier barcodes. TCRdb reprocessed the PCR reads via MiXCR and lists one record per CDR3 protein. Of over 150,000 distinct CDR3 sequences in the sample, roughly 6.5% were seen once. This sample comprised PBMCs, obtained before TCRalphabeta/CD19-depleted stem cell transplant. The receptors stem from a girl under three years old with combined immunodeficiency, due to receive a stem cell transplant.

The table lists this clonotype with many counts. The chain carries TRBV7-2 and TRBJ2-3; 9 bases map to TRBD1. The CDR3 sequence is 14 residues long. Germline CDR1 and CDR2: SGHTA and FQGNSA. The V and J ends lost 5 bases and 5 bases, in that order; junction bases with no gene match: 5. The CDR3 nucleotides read TGTGCCAGCAGCCAAGGACAGGGGTTAGATACGCAGTATTTT. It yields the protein CASSQGQGLDTQYF.

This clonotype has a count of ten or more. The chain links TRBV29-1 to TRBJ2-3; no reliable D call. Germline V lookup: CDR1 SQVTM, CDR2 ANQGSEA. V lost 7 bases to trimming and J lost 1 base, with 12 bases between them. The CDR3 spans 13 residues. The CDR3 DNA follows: TGCAGCGCTTCGACTCCGGGCACAGATACGCAGTATTTT. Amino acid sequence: CSASTPGTDTQYF.

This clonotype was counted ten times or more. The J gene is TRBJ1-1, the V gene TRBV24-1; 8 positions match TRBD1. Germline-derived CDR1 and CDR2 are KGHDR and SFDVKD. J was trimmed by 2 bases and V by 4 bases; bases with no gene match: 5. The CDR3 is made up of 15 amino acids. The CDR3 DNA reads TGTGCCACCAGTGAAGACAGGGGTGGAAACACTGAAGCTTTCTTT. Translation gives CATSEDRGGNTEAFF.

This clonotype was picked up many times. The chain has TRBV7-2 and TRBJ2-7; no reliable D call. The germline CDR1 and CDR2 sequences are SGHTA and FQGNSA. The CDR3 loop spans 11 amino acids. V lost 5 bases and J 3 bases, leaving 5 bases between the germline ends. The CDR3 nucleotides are TGTGCCAGCAGCCGACTCTACGAGCAGTACTTC. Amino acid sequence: CASSRLYEQYF.

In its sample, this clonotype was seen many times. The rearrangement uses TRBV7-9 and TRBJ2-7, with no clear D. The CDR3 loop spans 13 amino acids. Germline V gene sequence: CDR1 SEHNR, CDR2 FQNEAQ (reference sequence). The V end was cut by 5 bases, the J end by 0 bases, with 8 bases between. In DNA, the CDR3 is TGTGCCAGCAGCACCTGGCGCTCCTACGAGCAGTACTTC. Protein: CASSTWRSYEQYF.

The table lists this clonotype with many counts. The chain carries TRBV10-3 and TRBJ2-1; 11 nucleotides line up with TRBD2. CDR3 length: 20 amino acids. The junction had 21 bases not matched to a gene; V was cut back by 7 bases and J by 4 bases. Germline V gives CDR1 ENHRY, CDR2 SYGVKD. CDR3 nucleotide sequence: TGTGCCATCACCGATTTGCTAGACTCTAGCGGGAGGTCTCCTTACAATGAGCAGTTCTTC. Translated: CAITDLLDSSGRSPYNEQFF.

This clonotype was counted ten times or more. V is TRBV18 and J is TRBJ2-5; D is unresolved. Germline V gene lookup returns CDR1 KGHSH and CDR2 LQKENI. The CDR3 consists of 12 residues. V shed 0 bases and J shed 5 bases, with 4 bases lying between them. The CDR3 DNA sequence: TGTGCCAGCTCACCACCGGGGGAGACCCAGTACTTC. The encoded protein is CASSPPGETQYF.

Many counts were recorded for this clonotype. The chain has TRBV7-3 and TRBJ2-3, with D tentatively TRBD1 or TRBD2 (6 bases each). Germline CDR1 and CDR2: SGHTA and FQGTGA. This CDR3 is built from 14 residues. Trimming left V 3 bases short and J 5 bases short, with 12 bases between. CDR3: CASSFSGDLDTQYF. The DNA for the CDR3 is TGTGCCAGCAGCTTCTCAGGGGACTTAGATACGCAGTATTTT.

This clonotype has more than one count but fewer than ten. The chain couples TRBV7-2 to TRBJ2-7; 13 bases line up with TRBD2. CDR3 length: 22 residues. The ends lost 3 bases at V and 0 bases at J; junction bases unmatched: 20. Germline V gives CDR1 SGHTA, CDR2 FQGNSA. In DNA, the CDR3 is TGTGCCAGCAGCTTTTCCAGGGGGCGGCTACTCTGGACTAGCGGGAGCTCCTACGAGCAGTACTTC. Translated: CASSFSRGRLLWTSGSSYEQYF.

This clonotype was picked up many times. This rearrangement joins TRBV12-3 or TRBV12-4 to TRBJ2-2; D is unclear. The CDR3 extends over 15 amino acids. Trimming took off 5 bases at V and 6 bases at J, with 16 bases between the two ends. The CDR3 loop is CASSPPRSWPGELFF. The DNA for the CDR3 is TGTGCCAGCAGTCCTCCTAGGAGTTGGCCCGGGGAGCTGTTTTTT.

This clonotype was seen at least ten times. In DNA, the CDR3 is TGTGCCAGCAGTGAGGGGGCTCAAGAGACCCAGTACTTC. Protein product: CASSEGAQETQYF. The genes are TRBV6-2 or TRBV6-3 and TRBJ2-5, with 7 bases that match TRBD1. V shed 5 bases and J 2 bases; nucleotides not matched to a gene: 2. Germline CDR1 reads MNHEY; CDR2 reads SVGEGT. There are 13 residues in the CDR3.

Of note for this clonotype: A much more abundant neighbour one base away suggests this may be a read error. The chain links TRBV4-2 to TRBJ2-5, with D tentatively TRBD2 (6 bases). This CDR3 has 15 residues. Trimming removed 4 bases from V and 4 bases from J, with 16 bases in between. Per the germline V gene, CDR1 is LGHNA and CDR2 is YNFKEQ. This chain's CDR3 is CASSLTRAGGETQYF. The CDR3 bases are TGTGCCAGCAGCCTGACTAGAGCAGGAGGAGAGACCCAGTACTTC.